Each of the 14 T cell receptor beta chains below was sequenced from the same sample in a study of beta chain features in type 1 diabetes. No cognate antigen is known for these TCRs. As every portion of the isolated RNA was reverse transcribed, the sequencing read expressed TCRB transcripts. The table came from immunoSEQ multiplex PCR; TCRdb's copy has only in-frame clones and leaves some out. This table has 500,000 to 800,000 clones, 9.5% to 15% appearing once. Study outcomes and limitations: Type 1 diabetes patients showed a moderate but significant shortening of TCRB CDR3s in all four CD4+ subsets.

The sample comprised naive CD4+ T cells from blood. Source of these receptors: a man aged 30-40 years with type 1 diabetes.

Notes on this clone: Other nucleotide sequences from this sample produce the same CDR3. The chain is built from TRBV9 and TRBJ2-1, with D hard to call. V was cut by 2 bases and J by 0 bases, with 9 bases left in between. Germline V gene sequence: CDR1 SGDLS, CDR2 YYNGEE. This CDR3 is built from 15 residues. In DNA, the CDR3 is TGTGCCAGCAGCGTTACGGCGAGCTCCTACAATGAGCAGTTCTTC. Amino acids: CASSVTASSYNEQFF.

This clone was seen only a few times. The rearrangement joins TRBV5-6 to TRBJ2-3, with no clear D. V was cut by 0 bases and J by 6 bases, with 14 bases left in between. Germline V gene data show CDR1 as SGHDT and CDR2 as YYEEEE. The CDR3 extends over 15 amino acids. CDR3 DNA sequence: TGTGCCAGCAGCTTGGTAGGCCAGTCAGGCGATACGCAGTATTTT. This codes for CASSLVGQSGDTQYF.

About this clone itself: Other DNA variants within this sample encode the same CDR3. This chain joins TRBV9 and TRBJ1-1; 9 nucleotides match TRBD1. Germline V gene data show CDR1 as SGDLS and CDR2 as YYNGEE. The CDR3 runs to 14 residues. V lost 2 bases to trimming and J lost 1 base; unmatched junction nucleotides: 0. The CDR3 region is CASSVDRGNTEAFF. The CDR3 DNA reads as TGTGCCAGCAGCGTGGACAGGGGGAACACTGAAGCTTTCTTT.

The J gene is TRBJ2-7, the V gene TRBV10-2; TRBD1 is a possible D gene (5 bases). Germline V CDR1 and CDR2: WSHSY, SAAADI. Trimming pared 3 bases from V and 1 base from J, leaving 7 bases between. This CDR3 is built from 13 residues. In DNA, the CDR3 is TGCGCCAGCAGTGAAGGGGCATCCTACGAGCAGTACTTC. Translated: CASSEGASYEQYF.

The chain has TRBV14 and TRBJ1-1; 7 nucleotides align to TRBD1. The CDR3 spans 15 residues. CDR1 is SGHDN and CDR2 is FVKESK in the germline V gene. V shed 3 bases and J 1 base; nucleotides not matched to a gene: 5. The CDR3 region has the DNA TGTGCCAGCAGCCATGGTCGACAGGGGAACACTGAAGCTTTCTTT. Encoded protein: CASSHGRQGNTEAFF.

The chain recombines TRBV4-3 with TRBJ1-6; TRBD1 matches 9 bases. From germline, CDR1 is LGHNA and CDR2 YSLEER. The CDR3 spans 15 residues. J lost 9 bases, V lost 0 bases, and 3 bases had no gene match. The CDR3: CASSQEDRGRSPLHF. CDR3 sequence (DNA): TGCGCCAGCAGCCAAGAGGACAGGGGTCGTTCACCCCTCCACTTT.

The sample holds a few counts of this clone. The chain couples TRBV19 to TRBJ1-1, with a possible D match to TRBD1 (5 bases). Per the germline V gene, CDR1 is LNHDA and CDR2 is SQIVND (reference sequence). V was pared by 5 bases and J by 5 bases, with 18 bases between. The CDR3 is made up of 15 amino acids. The CDR3 DNA reads as TGTGCCAGTAGTCCGGGACGCTTTTCGGGGACTGAAGCTTTCTTT. It specifies CASSPGRFSGTEAFF.

A few counts support this clone. This rearrangement joins TRBV15 to TRBJ2-5; D is unclear. The CDR3 is made up of 11 amino acids. Germline V gives CDR1 LNHNV, CDR2 YYDKDF (reference sequence). Trimming cost V 8 bases and J 0 bases, with 4 bases left between them. CDR3 in DNA: TGTGCCACCCTGCACCAAGAGACCCAGTACTTC. Translation gives CATLHQETQYF.

This rearrangement joins TRBV7-8 to TRBJ2-7, with TRBD1 matching 12 bases. The V and J ends lost 4 bases and 2 bases, in that order; junction bases with no gene match: 6. Germline V gene data show CDR1 as SGHVS and CDR2 as FQNEAQ. The CDR3 covers 16 residues. The CDR3 here is CASSSIRDRGPYEQYF. The CDR3 nucleotides are TGTGCCAGCAGCTCGATCCGGGACAGGGGGCCCTACGAGCAGTACTTC. Supplemented by reference TRBV7-8 and TRBJ2-7, the full variable domain reads GAGVSQSPRYKVAKRGQDVALRCDPISGHVSLFWYQQALGQGPEFLTYFQNEAQLDKSGLPSDRFFAERPEGSVSTLKIQRTQQEDSAVYLCASSSIRDRGPYEQYFGPGTRLTVT.

V gene TRBV18 combines with J gene TRBJ1-6; TRBD1 aligns across 7 bases. Germline V CDR1 and CDR2: KGHSH, LQKENI. Germline trimming cut 4 bases from V and 7 bases from J; bases unmatched to any gene: 16. This CDR3 has 18 residues. The CDR3 nucleotides are TGTGCCAGCTCACTCTCGCCAATTCGACAGGGACCCAATTCACCCCTCCACTTT. This codes for CASSLSPIRQGPNSPLHF.

This clone showed up just a few times. The V gene is TRBV10-3, the J gene TRBJ1-1; no clear D. V lost 3 bases, J lost 0 bases, and 5 bases lay in between. Germline CDR1 and CDR2: ENHRY and SYGVKD. The CDR3 length is 13 residues. The CDR3 spells CAISDRLNTEAFF. The CDR3 DNA follows: TGTGCCATCAGTGACCGTTTGAACACTGAAGCTTTCTTT.

The sample holds a few counts of this clone. The chain combines TRBV27 with TRBJ2-7, with D possibly TRBD1 on 5 matching bases. V shed 8 bases and J shed 3 bases, with 20 bases lying between them. In germline, CDR1 is MNHEY, CDR2 SMNVEV (reference sequence). The CDR3 loop spans 15 amino acids. As DNA, the CDR3 is TGTGCCAGCTCACCCTGGGGCGTTACGCACTACGAGCAGTACTTC. It specifies CASSPWGVTHYEQYF.

The chain uses TRBV12-5 and TRBJ2-1; tentative D call: TRBD2 (5 bases). Germline lookup yields CDR1 LGHNT and CDR2 FRNRAP. Trimming took 3 bases from V and 8 from J, leaving 11 bases between them. The CDR3 sequence is 13 residues long. The CDR3 nucleotides are TGTGCTAGTGGTTTAGCGTCCGGGGATGAGCAGTTCTTC. It is translated as CASGLASGDEQFF.

This clone turned up a few times. This chain connects TRBV7-2 to TRBJ1-2; D is unclear. This CDR3 region has 11 residues. CDR1 SGHTA and CDR2 FQGNSA come from the germline V gene. With 4 bases removed from V and 4 bases from J, the gap between germline ends came to 4 bases. The CDR3 sequence: CASSSIYGYTF. Written as DNA, the CDR3 is TGTGCCAGCAGCTCGATCTATGGCTACACCTTC.